This TCR beta chain was sequenced in a study of cytomegalovirus exposure and HLA in healthy donors (dated by TCRdb to the late 2010s). Some background on the complete study: An earlier analysis of around 600 of the donors reported 250 to 300 Gb of sequence data and 100 million to 130 million unique TCR beta sequences from 150 million to 200 million T cells. About 280 gigabases of sequencing data and 70 million to 100 million unique TCR sequences made up an early release that covered several hundred HLA-typed donors. Among the roughly 400 genotyped donors, around 81% belonged to the genetic ancestry cluster associated with self-reported Caucasian donors. The study was designed to test whether signatures of past pathogen exposure could be identified by cataloging public T cell receptors. The study used immunosequencing to profile the T cell repertoires of around 600 subjects and linked those repertoires to cytomegalovirus serostatus. In addition to the first cohort of 666 subjects, a separate validation cohort of 120 different subjects was used. To predict cytomegalovirus infection status, the study brought together high-throughput TCR immunosequencing, statistical association of individual TCRs with disease status, and machine learning. In a later analysis, previously published TCR beta repertoires from hundreds of donors were re-analyzed and high-resolution HLA genotyping was added so that TCR occurrence patterns could be studied. In the later analysis, no new phenotypic data were used to find candidate immune exposures; instead, reliance was placed on TCR beta sequences and their occurrence across donors. In an earlier analysis of 587 of the donors, high-throughput TCR beta sequencing was used to judge whether each TCR beta V gene segment behaved as functional or pseudogenic. Donor age, sex, ethnicity and CMV serostatus were compiled alongside the repertoire data. Genome-wide SNP genotypes for about 60% of the roughly 700 donors were used in a later genetic analysis, which treated that subset as a discovery cohort. Every repertoire in the discovery cohort had been generated on one and the same sequencing platform. HLA typing included class I and class II loci at four-digit resolution. Typing coverage differed by locus: A, B, C, DRB1 and DQB1 were typed in roughly 620-630 donors, DQA1 in around 500, DPA1 in some 610, and DPB1 in approximately 450. A few DR-DQ haplotypes were treated as single units for association and clustering because of strong linkage in the cohort. On average, around 240,000 unique TCR beta nucleotide sequences were sequenced per donor among some 420 genotyped donors of the cohort, with about 19% of those sequences being non-productive.

Including the terminal cysteine and phenylalanine, the CDR3 comprises 12 residues. Only the CDR3 DNA is retained, 36 bases long and in frame from the first base. The germline V and J ends show losses of 9 bases and 8 bases respectively, and no gene match explains 8 bases of the junction. The germline V gene yields WSHSY for CDR1 and SAAADI for CDR2. This clone was recorded once. Its antigen is unknown. Base-call qualities are not available, and no considerably larger clone is one nucleotide away. What the authors observed across the whole study: According to a later genetic analysis, donors in an Asian-associated ancestry cluster had fewer N-insertions in productive TCRs than the roughly 660-donor mean. In a later analysis, HLA-associated TCR beta chains were found to be more clonally expanded and to have lower generation probabilities than equally common non-associated chains. According to the authors, the approach could potentially be generalized to other disease states and immunological phenotypes. According to a later analysis, TCR association rates differed among HLA loci, with DRB1 alleles showing the most associated TCRs and HLA-C alleles showing the fewest. In the study, some 160 TCR beta chains were listed as associated with cytomegalovirus. In vitro tests confirmed that a few of the cytomegalovirus-associated TCR beta chains recognize cytomegalovirus antigens. Strong co-occurrence of HLA alleles, especially DR and DQ, made assigning TCR associations to individual alleles difficult. According to a later analysis, parvovirus B19, influenza, CMV and Epstein-Barr virus appeared linked to several top co-occurrence clusters. Broadly in line with IMGT annotations, most TCR beta V segments showed up in productive rearrangements about 87% or about 30% of the time in an earlier analysis of roughly 590 of the donors. Cytomegalovirus status was reported to be diagnosed by the classifier with high specificity and sensitivity in both the original and validation cohorts. According to a later analysis, most CMV-associated TCR beta chains appeared to be HLA-restricted, and the HLA associations seemed to be driven largely by CMV exposure. The presence/absence analyses assumed that sequencing depth was roughly uniform across donors, and that assumption may not be true. About 15 rarely observed V segments, including chromosome 9 orphons, were excluded from the earlier analysis of approximately 500 of the donors because counts were too low. Linkage disequilibrium might explain the correlated functional status among segregating V segments, but an unknown experimental factor could not be excluded. A further reported finding was that TCR beta sequences accurately predicted the HLA-A and HLA-B alleles for most subjects in the first cohort. Across donors, most TCR sequences were observed very rarely, whereas some public TCRs were present in many individuals. Only TCR beta chains were sequenced in this cohort, and the absence of alpha or paired-chain data limited detectable features. Because some donors lacked HLA typing at each locus, the association tests relied only on the typed subset. Some IMGT-functional V segments, including TRBV6-2 and TRBV6-3, could not be distinguished by the 87-base-pair reads and were therefore excluded. In a later analysis, 15,000 to 20,000 TCR beta sequences were associated with specific HLA alleles at a false discovery rate of 0.05. A cluster of highly shared sequence variants was judged likely to be a technical artifact of the sequencing pipeline. Immune exposure information for the cohort was limited to CMV serostatus. In a later genetic analysis, a missense DCLRE1C variant was associated with V-gene and J-gene trimming of TCR beta chains, and the association was replicated in an independent cohort.

The protocol used for the library was the immunoSEQ multiplex PCR assay. The multiplex PCR relied on a mix of 60 forward primers for TCR Vbeta segments and 13 reverse primers for TCR Jbeta segments. The CDR3 region of rearranged TCR beta genes was amplified from genomic DNA by a multiplex PCR assay. The Illumina HiSeq System was used to sequence the amplified TCR beta libraries as 87-base-pair reads. The paper's processing steps were these. Across the roughly 640 repertoires, a later analysis counted approximately 75 million unique TCR beta chains, 9 million to 14 million of which were shared by at least two donors. Raw reads were error-corrected and collapsed into unique sequences with a nearest-neighbor algorithm that merged closely related sequences to remove PCR and sequencing errors. Alignment of CDR3 sequences to IMGT reference sequences was used to assign V, D and J gene segments. Each retained sequence needed at least a six-nucleotide match to both a V gene segment and a J gene segment. Rearrangements were classified as productive when the CDR3 lacked stop codons and remained in frame with V and J, and all other rearrangements were classified as non-productive. CDR3 was defined by IMGT convention, running from the second conserved V-encoded cysteine to the conserved J-encoded phenylalanine. The earlier analysis of about 610 of the donors excluded sequences that lacked an unambiguous match to a single V gene segment. An earlier analysis of a few hundred of the donors called V segments functional above 56.7% productive rearrangements and segregating when the between-donor standard deviation exceeded 5%. A statistical classification framework was developed to diagnose cytomegalovirus status using the catalog of TCR beta chain sequences. In a later analysis, V and J genes were assigned by comparing TCR nucleotide sequences against IMGT/GENE-DB human TR gene sequences. Using the TCRdist pipeline, a later analysis assigned CDR3 sequences along with most-parsimonious VDJ recombination scenarios. In a later analysis, every TCR beta chain was defined by the combination of its CDR3 amino acid sequence and its V-gene family, and reads without a unique V-gene family were dropped. To address suspected cross-contamination and a sequencing artifact, a later analysis removed over 500 highly shared, low-generation-probability nucleotide sequences. In a later analysis, a clonal expansion index for each public chain was calculated from normalized within-repertoire ranks of inferred template counts. In a later analysis, generation probabilities were computed using a VDJ recombination model fitted to out-of-frame rearrangements, and the results were checked against IGoR. In a later analysis, hypergeometric tests were used to score TCR-TCR, TCR-HLA and TCR-CMV co-occurrence, with a repertoire-size bias correction applied to TCR pairs. A later analysis estimated false discovery rates by permuting HLA or CMV assignments 20 times. A later analysis grouped co-occurring TCRs with DBSCAN, adding TCRdist sequence similarity when clustering within HLA-allele-positive subsets. Co-occurrence clustering excluded repertoires with fewer than 30,000 or more than 120,000 public chains, plus five with anomalous nucleotide sharing. TCRdb provides this immuneACCESS table in a form limited to in-frame rearrangements. Some clones are lacking; in checked studies, under half of them reflect an unresolved V gene, and why the rest are absent is not known. D and trimming were read from the DNA, whereas the V and J calls and clone size are those reported in that table. The sample has approximately 200,000 clones on record, 70% to 85% of them singletons. The ten biggest clones cover roughly 0.098% of the sample.

The cohort comprised some 680 healthy bone marrow donors. Cohort members were all nominally healthy when sampled, although unrecorded immune exposures were likely present. The donor was CMV seronegative and was included in the group of about 400 seronegative cohort members. Every donor gave a peripheral blood sample, and the peripheral blood mononuclear cells from that sample were used for TCR beta sequencing. Genomic DNA was extracted from the blood cell samples with the Qiagen DNeasy Blood Extraction Kit. The V and J genes are TRBV10-2 and TRBJ1-2, with 8 bases matching TRBD1. Specimen: PBMCs. This receptor was taken from a boy aged 2 to 9 in good health and CMV-seronegative. The CDR3 here reads CASSTGERGYTF. The bases are TGCGCCAGTTCGACAGGGGAGAGGGGCTACACCTTC.